This is a list of T cell receptor beta chains from one sample in a study of cytomegalovirus exposure and HLA in healthy donors. Clones were sequenced by immunoSEQ multiplex PCR, and TCRdb holds only the in-frame ones, with some missing. The table records about 220,000 clones, 82% of them present only once. The sample consisted of PBMCs. These receptors originate from a man aged 35-49 years in good health and CMV-seropositive. Both conserved end residues are part of each CDR3. A D gene is named only where the DNA matches it firmly. Clone size is shown for a subset of rows, as once, few, many or a class of expanded clone.

d_call	v_call	clone_size	j_call	cdr3_nt	cdr3_aa
NA	TRBV27	NA	TRBJ1-1	TGTGCCAGCAGTTTTTTAATGAACACTGAAGCTTTCTTT	CASSFLMNTEAFF
TRBD2	TRBV9	NA	TRBJ2-5	TGTGCCAGCAGCGTAGGCGGGAGAAGGGAGACCCAGTACTTC	CASSVGGRRETQYF
TRBD1	TRBV7-9	NA	TRBJ1-3	TGTGCCAGCAGCCCGCCCCCCGGGGACAGGGGCTCTGGAAACACCATATATTTT	CASSPPPGDRGSGNTIYF
NA	TRBV5-1	NA	TRBJ2-2	TGCGCCAGCAGGAGCGCCGGGGAGCTGTTTTTT	CASRSAGELFF
NA	TRBV6-5	NA	TRBJ2-1	TGTGCCAGCAGTTACTCGCTTTCACGGGGGGAGCAGTTCTTC	CASSYSLSRGEQFF
TRBD1	TRBV2	NA	TRBJ1-5	TGTGCCAGCAGTGAGCAGGGGGCGCGGCGGCCCCAGCATTTT	CASSEQGARRPQHF
TRBD2	TRBV11-2	NA	TRBJ2-7	TGTGCCAGCAGCTCACGGACTAGCGGGACCTCCTACGAGCAGTACTTC	CASSSRTSGTSYEQYF
TRBD2	TRBV2	NA	TRBJ2-1	TGTGCCAGCCAGATCTCTAGCGGGGGGCCCTACAATGAGCAGTTCTTC	CASQISSGGPYNEQFF
TRBD1	TRBV5-8	NA	TRBJ1-5	TGTGCCAGCAGCTTGGAGGGGACAGCGGAGCAGCCCCAGCATTTT	CASSLEGTAEQPQHF
NA	TRBV9	NA	TRBJ2-7	TGTGCCAGCAGCGTAGCGAGGGATCGGCCGTACGAGCAGTACTTC	CASSVARDRPYEQYF
TRBD1	TRBV11-2	NA	TRBJ1-2	TGTGCCAGCAGCTTAGCCGGGACAGGGGGCCGCTCGGGCTACACCTTC	CASSLAGTGGRSGYTF
NA	TRBV7-9	NA	TRBJ1-2	TGTTCCAGCAGCACCCTAACCGGCTACACCTTC	CSSSTLTGYTF
TRBD1	TRBV19	few	TRBJ1-5	TGTGCCAGTAGGATTGACAGGGATGGTCAGCCCCAGCATTTT	CASRIDRDGQPQHF
NA	TRBV6-5	NA	TRBJ2-3	TGTGCCAGCAGTTTAAGGAGGGTATCAGATACGCAGTATTTT	CASSLRRVSDTQYF
NA	TRBV29-1	NA	TRBJ2-4	TGCAGCGTAGAGACAGTTCTAGCCAAAAACATTCAGTACTTC	CSVETVLAKNIQYF
NA	TRBV6-5	NA	TRBJ1-1	TGTGCCAGCAGAAACCCAGGGGACACTGAAGCTTTCTTT	CASRNPGDTEAFF
TRBD1	TRBV10-3	NA	TRBJ1-4	TGTGCCATCAGTGATGCGGGACAGGGGGGAAAACTGTTTTTT	CAISDAGQGGKLFF
TRBD2	TRBV19	NA	TRBJ2-1	TGTGCCAGTAGTACCCCGGGACTAGCGGGAGGAAATGAGCAGTTCTTC	CASSTPGLAGGNEQFF
NA	TRBV5-5	NA	TRBJ2-1	TGTGCCAGCAGCACCCTCCAATACCCCCCCGGGAATGAGCAGTTCTTC	CASSTLQYPPGNEQFF
TRBD1	TRBV7-9	NA	TRBJ2-5	TGTGCCAGCAGCTTAGGCGGACAGGGTCAGACCCAGTACTTC	CASSLGGQGQTQYF
NA	TRBV11-3	NA	TRBJ1-1	TGTGCCAGCAGCTTACGGGGGAGGGTTGACACTGAAGCTTTCTTT	CASSLRGRVDTEAFF
TRBD2	TRBV7-9	NA	TRBJ2-5	TGTGCCAGCAGCTTACCTAGCGGGCTTCAAGAGACCCAGTACTTC	CASSLPSGLQETQYF
NA	TRBV11-2	NA	TRBJ2-7	TGTGCCAGCAGCTTAGCGGCAGGAAGTCTCTACGAGCAGTACTTC	CASSLAAGSLYEQYF
NA	TRBV7-8	NA	TRBJ1-2	TGTGCCAGCAGCTTAGGGCTCCCTAACTATGGCTACACCTTC	CASSLGLPNYGYTF
NA	TRBV9	once	TRBJ1-1	TGTGCCAGCAGCGTGCAGGATACCTTGAACACTGAAGCTTTCTTT	CASSVQDTLNTEAFF
TRBD1	TRBV2	NA	TRBJ2-7	TGTGCCAGCGACTTCCTTGGACAGGGCGCCTACGAGCAGTACTTC	CASDFLGQGAYEQYF
TRBD2	TRBV5-1	once	TRBJ2-2	TGCGCCAGCAGCCAGGTAGCGGGAGTCTACACCGGGGAGCTGTTTTTT	CASSQVAGVYTGELFF
NA	TRBV25-1	few	TRBJ2-2	TGTGCCAGCAGTGGGAGGACCGGGGAGCTGTTTTTT	CASSGRTGELFF
TRBD2	TRBV6-5	NA	TRBJ2-1	TGTGCCAGCAGTTACCAACCTAGCGGGAGGGGAAATGAGCAGTTCTTC	CASSYQPSGRGNEQFF
NA	TRBV27	NA	TRBJ1-5	TGTGCCAGCAGTCCCTCCCCCAGTTTTAGCAATCAGCCCCAGCATTTT	CASSPSPSFSNQPQHF
TRBD1	TRBV7-6	NA	TRBJ1-4	TGTGCCAGCAGCGCTGGGCAGGGGGCCCTTAATGAAAAACTGTTTTTT	CASSAGQGALNEKLFF
TRBD2	TRBV13	once	TRBJ2-1	TGTGCCAGCAGCTTAGCGGGAGGCGGGTACAATGAGCAGTTCTTC	CASSLAGGGYNEQFF
TRBD1	TRBV18	NA	TRBJ2-5	TGTGCCAGCTCACAACGGGACAGGGCCCAAGAGACCCAGTACTTC	CASSQRDRAQETQYF
NA	TRBV5-1	NA	TRBJ2-7	TGCGCCAGCAGCTTTCGGGGGTCCTCCTACGAGCAGTACTTC	CASSFRGSSYEQYF
TRBD2	TRBV29-1	NA	TRBJ2-1	TGCAGCGTTGGTGGCTTACGACCTAGCGGGAGGGCCGATGAGCAGTTCTTC	CSVGGLRPSGRADEQFF
NA	TRBV27	NA	TRBJ2-1	TGTGCCAGCAGTTTAGGGCGGGCCTACAATGAGCAGTTCTTC	CASSLGRAYNEQFF
TRBD2	TRBV15	NA	TRBJ2-1	TGTGCCACCAGCAGGGCTCGGTCTAGCGGGTTGGGCAATGAGCAGTTCTTC	CATSRARSSGLGNEQFF
NA	TRBV27	NA	TRBJ2-1	TGTGCCAGCAGTGGGTCCCTAGCGAGCTCCTCCTACAATGAGCAGTTCTTC	CASSGSLASSSYNEQFF
TRBD1	TRBV18	NA	TRBJ1-5	TGTGCCAGCTCACCGACGACAGGGACCCCCTCGCCCCAGCATTTT	CASSPTTGTPSPQHF
NA	TRBV10-1	NA	TRBJ2-3	TGCGCCAGCAGTTCAGGGCTCGGCACAGATACGCAGTATTTT	CASSSGLGTDTQYF
NA	TRBV6-5	NA	TRBJ1-4	TGTGCCAGCAGTTACTCGAACGGGGTTGGGGAAAAACTGTTTTTT	CASSYSNGVGEKLFF
TRBD2	TRBV29-1	NA	TRBJ2-1	TGCAGCACCAAAGGCACTAGCGGGAGGGCCCGGTCCTACAATGAGCAGTTCTTC	CSTKGTSGRARSYNEQFF
NA	TRBV19	NA	TRBJ2-1	TGTGCCAGTAGAGAGGGCGCAGATGAGCAGTTCTTC	CASREGADEQFF
NA	TRBV19	NA	TRBJ2-3	TGTGCCAGTAGAGGCGGAGCAGGGGCTAGCACAGATACGCAGTATTTT	CASRGGAGASTDTQYF
NA	TRBV29-1	few	TRBJ2-7	TGCAGCGTTGGGCAGGGACCAGGGAGGAGCAACGAGCAGTACTTC	CSVGQGPGRSNEQYF
NA	TRBV5-1	NA	TRBJ1-1	TGCGCCAGCAGCTTGGTGGCAGGCGTCATGAACACTGAAGCTTTCTTT	CASSLVAGVMNTEAFF
TRBD1	TRBV6-5	few	TRBJ1-3	TGTGCCAGCAGTTACGGGACAGGGATCGGAAACACCATATATTTT	CASSYGTGIGNTIYF
TRBD1	TRBV7-9	NA	TRBJ2-7	TGTTCCAGCAGCGATACAGGGGGCTCCTACGAGCAGTACTTC	CSSSDTGGSYEQYF
NA	TRBV19	NA	TRBJ1-1	TGTGCCAGTGGGCAATTGAACACTGAAGCTTTCTTT	CASGQLNTEAFF
NA	TRBV18	NA	TRBJ2-3	TGTGCCAGCTCATCGGGTCCCTCGGTAGGCACAGATACGCAGTATTTT	CASSSGPSVGTDTQYF
TRBD2	TRBV7-2	NA	TRBJ2-3	TGTGCCAGCAGCTTAGCTTTTGTTTTTCGGGAGGGCGACACAGATACGCAGTATTTT	CASSLAFVFREGDTDTQYF